These 12 T cell receptor beta chains were sequenced from one sample in a study of control samples from healthy donors and cancer patients. The protocol was immunoSEQ multiplex PCR, while the TCRdb copy is restricted to in-frame clones and leaves out a portion. Among roughly 76,000 clones listed, 93% were seen once. Input material: PBMCs. Every receptor here comes from a woman aged 40 to 49 with lung cancer.

This chain connects TRBV9 to TRBJ1-3, with no clear D. V was pared by 4 bases and J by 0 bases, with 2 bases between. The germline V gene encodes CDR1 SGDLS and CDR2 YYNGEE. CDR3 length: 12 amino acids. As DNA, the CDR3 is TGTGCCAGCAGCCGCTCTGGAAACACCATATATTTT. This sequence encodes CASSRSGNTIYF.

This chain joins TRBV6-1 and TRBJ2-7, with unresolved D. V lost 3 bases and J 4 bases, leaving 7 bases between the germline ends. The CDR3 loop spans 12 amino acids. From germline, CDR1 is MNHNS and CDR2 SASEGT. CDR3 region: CASSETPYEQYF. The CDR3 DNA is TGTGCCAGCAGTGAGACACCTTACGAGCAGTACTTC.

V gene TRBV7-2 combines with J gene TRBJ2-7; 7 bases line up with TRBD1. CDR3 length: 15 residues. Germline values: CDR1 SGHTA, CDR2 FQGNSA. J lost 4 bases, V lost 6 bases, and 12 bases had no gene match. CDR3 DNA sequence: TGTGCCAGCAGTCAACAGGCAGGGGGTGGATACGAGCAGTACTTC. Translated, it gives CASSQQAGGGYEQYF.

The genes are TRBV25-1 and TRBJ1-2; tentative D call: TRBD1 (6 bases). The CDR3 loop spans 13 amino acids. In germline, CDR1 is MGHDK, CDR2 SYGVNS. V lost 5 bases and J 3 bases, leaving 10 bases between the germline ends. CDR3 DNA: TGTGCCAGCAGTTCCGGGACATACTATGGCTACACCTTC. It is translated as CASSSGTYYGYTF.

The chain carries TRBV2 and TRBJ2-2; D is unresolved. The CDR3 is 13 residues long. V was cut by 3 bases and J by 2 bases, with 4 bases left in between. Per germline, CDR1 SNHLY and CDR2 FYNNEI. DNA for the CDR3: TGTGCCAGCAGTGACTTTAACACCGGGGAGCTGTTTTTT. Its translation: CASSDFNTGELFF.

V gene TRBV7-9 combines with J gene TRBJ1-6; perhaps TRBD1 as D (5 bases). Trimming cost V 2 bases and J 9 bases, with 8 bases left between them. The CDR3 is made up of 13 amino acids. Germline CDR1 and CDR2: SEHNR and FQNEAQ (reference sequence). The CDR3 coding sequence is TGTGCCAGCAGCTTACCAGGGTTTTCACCCCTCCACTTT. Protein sequence: CASSLPGFSPLHF.

The V and J genes are TRBV6-5 and TRBJ1-5, with no clear D. CDR1 and CDR2 (germline): MNHEY, SVGAGI. The CDR3 has 13 amino acids. The germline V and J ends were trimmed by 6 bases and 4 bases, with 10 bases remaining between them. CDR3 DNA: TGTGCCAGCAGCCGTTCGGAGAATCAGCCCCAGCATTTT. Translating gives CASSRSENQPQHF.

This clone was counted once. The chain employs TRBV24-1 and TRBJ1-2; maybe TRBD1 (5 bases). Germline CDR1 KGHDR, CDR2 SFDVKD. Trimming pared 9 bases from V and 0 bases from J, leaving 16 bases between. CDR3 length equals 15 residues. The CDR3 spells CATLPRDGSNYGYTF. CDR3 in DNA: TGTGCCACCCTCCCCCGGGACGGCTCTAACTATGGCTACACCTTC.

CDR3 sequence: CASSHTGGTEAFF. The DNA of the CDR3 is TGTGCCAGCAGTCATACAGGGGGCACTGAAGCTTTCTTT. This chain joins TRBV12-3 or TRBV12-4 and TRBJ1-1; 8 bases fit TRBD1. This CDR3 is built from 13 residues. V shed 5 bases, J shed 4 bases, and the junction held 3 bases outside the gene matches.

The V and J genes are TRBV29-1 and TRBJ1-1; D possibly corresponds to TRBD1 (5 bases). CDR3 size: 13 residues. Germline values: CDR1 SQVTM, CDR2 ANQGSEA. The V end lost 4 bases, the J end lost 1 base, and 10 bases lay between the germline ends. CDR3 DNA sequence: TGCAGCGTTGTCTCGGGGGGGAACACTGAAGCTTTCTTT. Protein: CSVVSGGNTEAFF.

The gene calls are TRBV6-5 and TRBJ1-1; D is undetermined. Germline CDR1 and CDR2: MNHEY and SVGAGI. V was shortened by 2 bases and J by 3 bases, with 10 bases between the two germline ends. CDR3 length equals 14 residues. The CDR3 bases are TGTGCCAGCAGTTACGCCTCCGATGACACTGAAGCTTTCTTT. Translation gives CASSYASDDTEAFF.

In DNA, the CDR3 is TGTGCCAGTAGTATTAGTATAACGGGGGGCTACCGGGACGAGCAGTACTTC. It encodes CASSISITGGYRDEQYF. The chain recombines TRBV19 with TRBJ2-7; the D gene is possibly TRBD2 (7 bases). The CDR3 covers 17 residues. The ends were cut back, 3 bases at V and 5 bases at J, with 23 bases in the middle. Germline values: CDR1 LNHDA, CDR2 SQIVND (reference sequence).